The 20 T cell receptor beta chains below come from one sample, sequenced in a study of T-cell reconstitution after alpha-beta-depleted transplantation in children. This sample's TCRbeta library carried unique molecular identifier barcodes. From the PCR reads, TCRdb called clonotypes with MiXCR, one entry per CDR3 protein. The table shows about 500,000 distinct CDR3 sequences, with around a third occurring only once. This material consisted of PBMCs from the stem cell graft donor, taken from the stem cell graft. The receptors shown here come from a human donor who donated a stem cell graft to a child with aplastic anemia.

This clonotype was detected a few times. This chain connects TRBV5-4 to TRBJ2-1; TRBD2 aligns across 8 bases. With V trimmed by 4 bases and J by 2 bases, 2 bases remained unmatched. Germline-derived CDR1 and CDR2 are SGHNT and YYREEE (reference sequence). The CDR3 length is 14 residues. The CDR3 DNA reads as TGTGCCAGCAGCGACGGGAGGGCCTACAATGAGCAGTTCTTC. It translates to CASSDGRAYNEQFF.

V gene TRBV28 combines with J gene TRBJ2-7; no reliable D call. CDR3 length: 13 amino acids. Trimming stripped 1 base from V and 6 bases from J, with 10 bases between. The germline V gene encodes CDR1 MDHEN and CDR2 SYDVKM. The CDR3 sequence: CASSLSQLGEQYF. The CDR3 nucleotides read TGTGCCAGCAGTTTATCCCAACTGGGCGAGCAGTACTTC. The entire variable domain, with the rest obtained from reference TRBV28 and TRBJ2-7, is as follows: DVKVTQSSRYLVKRTGEKVFLECVQDMDHENMFWYRQDPGLGLRLIYFSYDVKMKEKGDIPEGYSVSREKKERFSLILESASTNQTSMYLCASSLSQLGEQYFGPGTRLTVT.

This clonotype came up a few times. This chain joins TRBV6-5 and TRBJ1-2, with 10 nucleotides matching TRBD1. CDR3 length equals 16 residues. Germline CDR1 reads MNHEY; CDR2 reads SVGAGI. V was pared by 0 bases and J by 2 bases, with 3 bases of the junction left unmatched. CDR3 coding DNA: TGTGCCAGCAGTTACTCGGGGACAGGGGTAAACTATGGCTACACCTTC. This encodes CASSYSGTGVNYGYTF.

V and J are TRBV5-1 and TRBJ2-7, with 10 bases lining up with TRBD1. The V and J ends lost 2 bases and 1 base, in that order; junction bases with no gene match: 3. The germline V gene encodes CDR1 SGHRS and CDR2 YFSETQ. The CDR3 runs 15 residues. CDR3 nucleotide sequence: TGCGCCAGCAGCTTCCAGGACAGGGGGTCCTACGAGCAGTACTTC. Protein product: CASSFQDRGSYEQYF.

This clonotype was seen more than once but under ten times. V usage is TRBV18 and J usage is TRBJ1-5; D is uncertain. V was trimmed by 4 bases and J by 0 bases, leaving 13 bases between them. CDR1 and CDR2 (germline): KGHSH, LQKENI. There are 16 residues in the CDR3. The DNA of the CDR3 is TGTGCCAGCTCACGAGCATATCAGAATAGCAATCAGCCCCAGCATTTT. It is translated as CASSRAYQNSNQPQHF.

In this sample, this clonotype turned up a few times. This sequence joins TRBV20-1 and TRBJ2-1, with D hard to call. The CDR3 extends over 15 amino acids. The V and J ends lost 3 bases and 1 base respectively, with 13 bases between them. Germline V gene sequence: CDR1 DFQATT, CDR2 SNEGSKA (reference sequence). The CDR3 region is CSASVPGVSYNEQFF. CDR3 nucleotide sequence: TGCAGTGCTAGTGTCCCGGGTGTTTCCTACAATGAGCAGTTCTTC.

V is TRBV6-2 or TRBV6-3 and J is TRBJ1-5, with 8 positions matching TRBD1. This CDR3 contains 16 residues. The V gene's germline CDR1 is MNHEY and CDR2 SVGEGT. V was pared by 4 bases and J by 2 bases, with 7 bases of the junction left unmatched. CDR3 in amino acids: CASSSQQGDGNQPQHF. In DNA, the CDR3 is TGTGCCAGCAGTTCCCAACAGGGGGATGGCAATCAGCCCCAGCATTTT.

The table lists this clonotype with many counts. Sequence at one end of the junction differs from germline and may be a read error. This chain joins TRBV20-1 and TRBJ2-2; perhaps TRBD1 as D (6 bases). The CDR3 runs to 17 residues. Per the germline V gene, CDR1 is DFQATT and CDR2 is SNEGSKA (reference sequence). In DNA, the CDR3 is TGCAGTGCTAGGCTCTCCCAGGGGACCCGTAACACAGGGGAGCTGTTTTTT. Its translation: CSARLSQGTRNTGELFF.

This clonotype was picked up a small number of times. The CDR3 DNA sequence: TGCAGCGCCCGGCGGGACAGGGGCAATGAGCAGTTCTTC. Its protein product is CSARRDRGNEQFF. The chain uses TRBV29-1 and TRBJ2-1, with 10 nucleotides matching TRBD1. The CDR3 is 13 residues long. J gave up 6 bases and V 7 bases, and 6 bases lay outside the gene matches. Germline CDR1 reads SQVTM; CDR2 reads ANQGSEA.

This chain uses TRBV6-5 with TRBJ2-3, with D possibly called TRBD1 or TRBD2 (5 bases each). V lost 2 bases and J lost 4, with 7 bases in between. Germline CDR1 is MNHEY and CDR2 is SVGAGI. The CDR3 is 13 amino acids. The CDR3 is CASSYGGADTQYF. DNA of the CDR3: TGTGCCAGCAGTTACGGGGGTGCAGATACGCAGTATTTT.

The chain uses TRBV18 and TRBJ1-1; a weak D match, TRBD1 (6 bases). V dropped 0 bases and J dropped 2 bases, with 13 bases sitting between them. The CDR3 length is 16 residues. Germline CDR1 reads KGHSH; CDR2 reads LQKENI. As DNA, the CDR3 is TGTGCCAGCTCACCACCGAGCAGGGGCCAAAACACTGAAGCTTTCTTT. This encodes CASSPPSRGQNTEAFF.

The chain is built from TRBV7-2 and TRBJ2-3; either TRBD1 or TRBD2 may supply D (5 bases each). The germline gives CDR1 SGHTA, CDR2 FQGNSA. This CDR3 comprises 16 residues. V lost 5 bases to trimming and J lost 4 bases, with 19 bases between them. The CDR3 DNA sequence: TGTGCCAGCAGCCCCCGCGCGGGCAGGGTGGCAGATACGCAGTATTTT. The encoded protein is CASSPRAGRVADTQYF.

This clonotype turned up a few times. V usage is TRBV27 and J usage is TRBJ1-1; possible D gene TRBD1, 5 bases. In germline, CDR1 is MNHEY, CDR2 SMNVEV (reference sequence). This CDR3 region has 17 residues. The V and J ends lost 2 bases and 4 bases respectively, with 20 bases between them. The CDR3 DNA reads as TGTGCCAGCAGTTTAATATCGGTGGGAGGGGTTGGCACTGAAGCTTTCTTT. Its protein product is CASSLISVGGVGTEAFF.

This clonotype was seen only a few times. The chain employs TRBV6-1 and TRBJ1-5; no clear D gene. CDR1 is MNHNS, CDR2 SASEGT, per germline. The CDR3 has 15 amino acids. V shed 6 bases and J shed 0 bases, with 12 bases lying between them. The CDR3 loop is CASRTSGYSNQPQHF. The CDR3 region has the DNA TGTGCCAGCAGGACCTCGGGGTATAGCAATCAGCCCCAGCATTTT.

The chain recombines TRBV29-1 with TRBJ1-1; 10 positions match TRBD1. The CDR3 extends over 13 amino acids. V trimming: 6 bases; J trimming: 6 bases; junction bases outside the gene matches: 7. The germline gives CDR1 SQVTM, CDR2 ANQGSEA. CDR3 DNA: TGCAGCGTGGCCACTGGACAGGGGGCTGAAGCTTTCTTT. Its protein is CSVATGQGAEAFF.

This chain joins TRBV12-3 or TRBV12-4 and TRBJ2-1, with D possibly matching TRBD2 (8 bases). Trimming cost V 7 bases and J 2 bases, with 18 bases left between them. The CDR3 sequence is 16 residues long. The CDR3, as DNA: TGTGCCAGCAACCCGGGACTAGGGGGCACCTACAATGAGCAGTTCTTC. This gives the protein CASNPGLGGTYNEQFF.

This clonotype was counted a few times. V gene TRBV7-2 combines with J gene TRBJ1-5; D might be TRBD1 (6 bases). In germline, CDR1 is SGHTA, CDR2 FQGNSA. CDR3 length: 13 amino acids. V lost 4 bases, J lost 5 bases, and 9 bases lay in between. The CDR3 sequence is CASSSRTDQPQHF. The DNA of the CDR3 is TGTGCCAGCAGCTCGCGGACAGATCAGCCCCAGCATTTT.

This clonotype was seen only a few times. The rearrangement uses TRBV12-3 or TRBV12-4 and TRBJ2-7, with a weak D call TRBD1 (6 bases). This CDR3 contains 14 residues. V lost 0 bases, J lost 7 bases, and 13 bases lay in between. This CDR3 is CASSLAAGAWEQYF. CDR3 bases: TGTGCCAGCAGTTTAGCAGCAGGGGCTTGGGAGCAGTACTTC.

This chain joins TRBV7-2 and TRBJ1-5; D is perhaps TRBD1 (5 bases). Trimming cost V 2 bases and J 6 bases, with 11 bases left between them. The germline V gene has CDR1 SGHTA and CDR2 FQGNSA. The CDR3 contains 14 residues. CDR3 protein: CASSLRRGLQPQHF. CDR3 bases: TGTGCCAGCAGCTTAAGGAGGGGTCTTCAGCCCCAGCATTTT.

The J gene is TRBJ1-5, the V gene TRBV20-1; no definite D call. V dropped 4 bases and J dropped 7 bases, with 17 bases sitting between them. This CDR3 region has 14 residues. Germline-derived CDR1 and CDR2 are DFQATT and SNEGSKA (reference sequence). The CDR3 sequence: CSATERPGYQPQHF. The CDR3 bases are TGCAGTGCTACAGAGCGTCCGGGATACCAGCCCCAGCATTTT.